Here is one TCR beta chain with its context. The antigen remains unidentified. From germline, CDR1 is SGHTA and CDR2 FQGNSA. The CDR3 length is 16 residues. Trimming stripped 1 base from V and 2 bases from J, with 14 bases between. This specimen belongs to a study of blood T cells in healthy people across ages. Points from the study as a whole: Diversity figures based on one million T cells were deemed too low.

Primed by a sample-barcoded 5' primer and a J-beta primer mix, a second PCR proceeded for 7 to 11 cycles. TCRdb reprocessed the 5' RACE reads via MiXCR and lists one record per CDR3 protein. Found here are about 930,000 distinct CDR3 sequences, roughly 28% of them singletons; the top ten hold roughly 10%. These records were also assigned to another study, of T cells of mothers and their children. That work states: Random nucleotides (2-4) and sample barcodes were added by the M1S primer used in the second PCR. The study obtained over 9.5 million TCR beta CDR3 reads per mother and 3 million to 3.5 million per child.

The sample comprised blood. The gene calls are TRBV7-2 and TRBJ1-2; D gene ambiguous. This receptor was identified in a woman aged 40 to 55 in good health. DNA of the CDR3: TGTGCCAGCAGCTTAGTGTTCGGGCCTAGGAACTATGGCTACACCTTC. Protein product: CASSLVFGPRNYGYTF.